Listed below are T cell receptor beta chains from one sample, sequenced in a study of shared clonotypes between healthy human individuals. TCRdb's table, derived via immunoSEQ multiplex PCR, lists solely in-frame clones and lacks some. The table includes millions of clones, 95% detected once. The sequencing sample was made of naive CD4+ T cells sorted from blood. The receptors stem from a man younger than 30 in good health. The CDR3 runs from the conserved cysteine through the conserved F or W. The D gene is left open where the match is weak. The size entry is marked missing in some rows and otherwise reads once, few, many or a size class.

D,V,J,size,CDR3,DNA
TRBD1,TRBV10-3,TRBJ2-3,-,CAISDRQGGFVDTQYF,TGTGCCATCAGTGACCGACAGGGTGGTTTCGTAGATACGCAGTATTTT
-,TRBV6-5,TRBJ2-7,-,CASSPTGGPWEQYF,TGTGCCAGCAGCCCAACCGGGGGGCCCTGGGAGCAGTACTTC
TRBD1,TRBV6-1,TRBJ1-2,-,CASSEYRGYYGYTF,TGTGCCAGCAGTGAATACAGGGGCTACTATGGCTACACCTTC
-,TRBV19,TRBJ1-4,-,CASRDGATNEKLFF,TGTGCCAGTAGAGACGGTGCGACTAATGAAAAACTGTTTTTT
-,TRBV7-2,TRBJ1-6,once,CASSLANRVNSPLHF,TGTGCCAGCAGCTTAGCAAACAGGGTGAATTCACCCCTCCACTTT
-,TRBV2,TRBJ2-5,-,CASSVEEETQYF,TGTGCCAGCAGTGTGGAGGAAGAGACCCAGTACTTC
-,TRBV2,TRBJ2-1,-,CASRPVWDEQFF,TGTGCCAGCAGGCCAGTTTGGGATGAGCAGTTCTTC
-,TRBV19,TRBJ2-3,-,CASSMTMSGSTDTQYF,TGTGCCAGTAGTATGACCATGAGCGGGAGCACAGATACGCAGTATTTT
-,TRBV18,TRBJ1-6,once,CASSPPAGLNSPLHF,TGTGCCAGCTCACCACCCGCAGGGCTTAATTCACCCCTCCACTTT
TRBD2,TRBV11-2,TRBJ2-1,-,CASSVGTSGTHNEQFF,TGTGCCAGCAGCGTCGGGACTAGCGGGACCCACAATGAGCAGTTCTTC
-,TRBV5-1,TRBJ2-7,-,CASRSPGVREQYF,TGCGCCAGCAGAAGCCCGGGGGTACGCGAGCAGTACTTC
-,TRBV5-1,TRBJ1-1,-,CASSLESPSNTEAFF,TGCGCCAGCAGCTTGGAATCTCCGTCGAACACTGAAGCTTTCTTT
-,TRBV5-8,TRBJ2-5,-,CASSLAPETQYF,TGTGCCAGCAGCTTGGCCCCTGAGACCCAGTACTTC
-,TRBV7-6,TRBJ1-5,-,CASSLSENQPQHF,TGTGCCAGCAGCTTATCAGAAAATCAGCCCCAGCATTTT
-,TRBV28,TRBJ1-1,-,CASPGASLNTEAFF,TGTGCCAGCCCGGGAGCCAGTTTGAACACTGAAGCTTTCTTT
-,TRBV19,TRBJ1-5,-,CASKKQGPYNQPQHF,TGTGCCAGTAAGAAACAGGGCCCCTACAATCAGCCCCAGCATTTT
-,TRBV28,TRBJ1-2,-,CASRQDSYGYTF,TGTGCCAGCAGACAAGACAGCTATGGCTACACCTTC
-,TRBV28,TRBJ1-1,-,CASNTNTEAFF,TGTGCCAGCAACACGAACACTGAAGCTTTCTTT
TRBD2,TRBV2,TRBJ2-3,-,CASNPSGSTDTQYF,TGTGCCAGCAACCCTAGCGGAAGCACAGATACGCAGTATTTT
TRBD1,TRBV6-1,TRBJ1-3,-,CASSGQGGVGNTIYF,TGTGCCAGCAGTGGACAGGGCGGAGTGGGAAACACCATATATTTT
-,TRBV19,TRBJ1-5,-,CASSMEWGNQPQHF,TGTGCCAGTAGTATGGAATGGGGCAATCAGCCCCAGCATTTT
-,TRBV18,TRBJ1-6,-,CASSPGQAYSPLHF,TGTGCCAGCTCACCTGGGCAGGCCTATTCACCCCTCCACTTT
-,TRBV7-8,TRBJ1-1,-,CASSSSGVTNTEAFF,TGTGCCAGCAGCAGTTCAGGGGTGACGAACACTGAAGCTTTCTTT
-,TRBV5-4,TRBJ1-4,-,CASSRQDSEKLFF,TGTGCCAGCAGCCGCCAGGACAGTGAAAAACTGTTTTTT
TRBD1,TRBV5-1,TRBJ1-5,-,CASSLEGQINQPQHF,TGCGCCAGCAGCTTGGAGGGACAGATCAATCAGCCCCAGCATTTT
-,TRBV11-2,TRBJ2-2,-,CASSLGLASTGELFF,TGTGCCAGCAGCTTAGGGCTAGCGAGCACCGGGGAGCTGTTTTTT
TRBD2,TRBV10-2,TRBJ2-7,-,CASSAPTSAAEQYF,TGCGCCAGCAGTGCCCCGACTAGCGCAGCCGAGCAGTACTTC
TRBD1,TRBV10-3,TRBJ1-2,-,CAISEGQGAYGYTF,TGTGCCATCAGTGAGGGACAGGGAGCATATGGCTACACCTTC
TRBD2,TRBV30,TRBJ2-3,-,CAGSTSGKTDTQYF,TGTGCCGGTTCGACTAGCGGTAAGACAGATACGCAGTATTTT
TRBD2,TRBV6-5,TRBJ2-3,-,CASSYGAGGTDTQYF,TGTGCCAGCAGTTATGGAGCGGGAGGTACAGATACGCAGTATTTT
-,TRBV30,TRBJ1-6,-,CAWSALDFRYNSPLHF,TGTGCCTGGAGTGCCTTAGACTTTAGGTATAATTCACCCCTCCACTTT
-,TRBV28,TRBJ1-3,-,CASSSRTVSGNTIYF,TGTGCCAGCAGTTCGCGGACGGTCTCTGGAAACACCATATATTTT
TRBD2,TRBV4-1,TRBJ2-3,-,CASSRLGLYTDTQYF,TGCGCCAGCAGCCGTTTGGGACTATACACAGATACGCAGTATTTT
TRBD2,TRBV10-1,TRBJ2-2,-,CASSEKRGLAGTGELFF,TGCGCCAGCAGTGAGAAGAGAGGACTAGCGGGTACCGGGGAGCTGTTTTTT
-,TRBV28,TRBJ1-1,-,CASSLIVGTEAFF,TGTGCCAGCAGTTTAATTGTTGGGACTGAAGCTTTCTTT
-,TRBV5-4,TRBJ1-2,-,CASSPGDTKNYGYTF,TGTGCCAGCAGCCCTGGCGACACCAAAAACTATGGCTACACCTTC
-,TRBV11-2,TRBJ2-3,-,CASSEVATDTQYF,TGTGCCAGCAGTGAAGTAGCCACAGATACGCAGTATTTT
TRBD1,TRBV20-1,TRBJ1-2,-,CSAGTGYGYTF,TGCAGTGCCGGGACAGGTTATGGCTACACCTTC
-,TRBV25-1,TRBJ2-2,once,CASRWAGATGELFF,TGTGCCAGCAGATGGGCAGGGGCCACCGGGGAGCTGTTTTTT
TRBD2,TRBV11-2,TRBJ2-7,-,CASGLGLAVIYEQYF,TGTGCCAGCGGGCTCGGACTAGCGGTTATCTACGAGCAGTACTTC
-,TRBV14,TRBJ1-4,-,CASSRGLNEKLFF,TGTGCCAGCAGCCGGGGCCTTAATGAAAAACTGTTTTTT
-,TRBV23-1,TRBJ2-5,-,CASSSMETQYF,TGCGCCAGCAGCTCCATGGAGACCCAGTACTTC
-,TRBV7-3,TRBJ2-5,-,CASSLGSSQETQYF,TGTGCCAGCAGCCTTGGCAGTAGCCAAGAGACCCAGTACTTC
-,TRBV2,TRBJ1-3,-,CASSAADNSGNTIYF,TGTGCCAGCAGTGCCGCGGACAACTCTGGAAACACCATATATTTT
-,TRBV5-1,TRBJ2-5,-,CASSWNARETQYF,TGCGCCAGCAGCTGGAATGCGAGGGAGACCCAGTACTTC